The entry below describes one T cell receptor (beta chain). The sample originates from a study of tumor-infiltrating lymphocytes in primary liver carcinoma. Joint extraction of RNA and DNA used about 17-32 mg of bulk tissue that was unsorted. Tumors were each sampled at five separate regions. Over 80% viable tumor cells were present in every tumor sample. The V gene end was trimmed by 8 bases and the J gene end by 1 base; junction bases not matched to a gene: 8. The CDR3 covers 15 residues. TCR beta cDNA was made from approximately 500 ng total RNA with a constant-region primer. The TCR beta library was amplified through three nested multiplex PCR rounds in a modified ARM-PCR procedure. Investigators reported that the first two PCR rounds, at approximately 11 cycles each, used TRBV1-TRBV30 forward primers with a C-beta reverse primer. TCRdb recomputed calls from the multiplex PCR reads with MiXCR, one row per CDR3 protein. In the table there are fewer than 75,000 distinct CDR3 sequences, less than 85% of which are singletons.

V gene TRBV12-3 or TRBV12-4 combines with J gene TRBJ2-1, with TRBD2 matching 7 bases. The origin of this receptor is a man aged 40-49 years with primary liver carcinoma and hepatitis B virus infection. Sequencing was done on a sample of liver tumor tissue from sampling region 2. Sample subset: tumor region T2, inferior pole. The CDR3 region is CASVLAGTSYNEQFF. CDR3 DNA sequence: TGTGCCAGCGTCTTAGCGGGCACGTCCTACAATGAGCAGTTCTTC.